The next 21 T cell receptor beta chains were all read from a single sample in a study of blood T cell repertoires in COVID-19. Sequencing used immunoSEQ multiplex PCR; TCRdb keeps in-frame clones, though not all of them. Found here are about 150,000 clones, roughly 87% of them singletons; the top ten hold around 0.91%. Sequencing was carried out using peripheral blood. All receptors derive from a woman in her forties or fifties with acute or convalescent COVID-19.

This chain joins TRBV11-1 and TRBJ1-1; the D is unclear. The CDR3 is 14 residues long. Germline CDR1 reads SGHAT; CDR2 reads FQDESV (reference sequence). V shed 2 bases and J shed 0 bases, with 7 bases lying between them. The CDR3 DNA is TGTGCCAGCAGCTTAATGGAGGTGAACACTGAAGCTTTCTTT. Protein product: CASSLMEVNTEAFF.

This chain links TRBV10-1 with TRBJ1-2; 7 positions agree with TRBD1. Germline V lookup: CDR1 WNHNN, CDR2 SYGVQD (reference sequence). V lost 5 bases to trimming and J lost 8 bases; unmatched junction nucleotides: 11. CDR3 size: 14 residues. The CDR3 reads CASSLDRIYGGYTF. CDR3 in DNA: TGCGCCAGCAGTCTGGACAGGATCTATGGAGGCTACACCTTC.

The V call is TRBV7-6, the J call TRBJ1-5, with 9 positions matching TRBD1. V lost 5 bases and J lost 2; bases outside the gene matches: 4. The CDR3 contains 15 residues. CDR1 and CDR2 from the germline V gene are SGHVS and FNYEAQ. CDR3 in DNA: TGTGCCAGCAGCGGACGGACAGGGGGCAATCAGCCCCAGCATTTT. This translates into CASSGRTGGNQPQHF.

The chain links TRBV5-1 to TRBJ1-4; no clear D gene. V lost 4 bases, J lost 7 bases, and 17 bases lay in between. The CDR3 sequence is 15 residues long. Germline values: CDR1 SGHRS, CDR2 YFSETQ. Here the CDR3 reads CASSLGSAAGEKLFF. The CDR3 DNA reads TGCGCCAGCAGCCTAGGATCCGCTGCGGGTGAAAAACTGTTTTTT.

J is TRBJ1-2 and V is TRBV30, with D perhaps TRBD1 (6 bases). CDR3 size: 15 residues. Trimming cost V 0 bases and J 1 base, with 12 bases left between them. Germline CDR1 reads GTSNPN; CDR2 reads SVGIG (reference sequence). CDR3 DNA: TGTGCCTGGAGTGTGGGGGCAGGTAATAACTATGGCTACACCTTC. Translating it yields CAWSVGAGNNYGYTF.

V usage is TRBV3-1 (or the pseudogene TRBV3-2) and J usage is TRBJ2-5; 8 bases are a match to TRBD2. The J segment lost 3 bases and the V segment lost 1 base, leaving 4 bases of the junction unmatched. The V gene's germline CDR1 is LGHDT and CDR2 YNNKEL (reference sequence). The CDR3 runs 15 residues. CDR3 residues: CASSQGPGREETQYF. The CDR3 region has the DNA TGTGCCAGCAGCCAAGGGCCCGGGAGGGAAGAGACCCAGTACTTC.

The chain is built from TRBV19 and TRBJ2-2; tentative D call: TRBD1 (6 bases). Germline CDR1 LNHDA, CDR2 SQIVND (reference sequence). With 3 bases removed from V and 0 bases from J, the gap between germline ends came to 14 bases. The CDR3 consists of 17 residues. The CDR3, as DNA: TGTGCCAGTAGTATTTTCAGGGGTATTGCGAACACCGGGGAGCTGTTTTTT. Translation: CASSIFRGIANTGELFF.

This chain uses TRBV11-2 with TRBJ2-2; D is uncertain. The germline V and J ends were trimmed by 2 bases and 7 bases, with 11 bases remaining between them. The CDR3 has 14 residues. Per the germline V gene, CDR1 is SGHAT and CDR2 is FQNNGV. The CDR3 DNA reads TGTGCCAGCAGCTTAAGCCTAAACCTCGGGGAGCTGTTTTTT. It specifies CASSLSLNLGELFF.

The chain has TRBV19 and TRBJ1-5; TRBD1 matches at 9 bases. Losses at the gene ends were 3 bases for V and 9 bases for J; bases not matched to a gene: 15. The CDR3 extends over 17 amino acids. The germline CDR1 and CDR2 sequences are LNHDA and SQIVND (reference sequence). CDR3 loop: CASSINSGTGNGLPQHF. CDR3 DNA: TGTGCCAGTAGTATTAATAGCGGGACAGGGAATGGGTTGCCCCAGCATTTT.

The rearrangement uses TRBV25-1 and TRBJ1-3; tentatively, D is TRBD1 (5 bases). The germline gives CDR1 MGHDK, CDR2 SYGVNS. V lost 1 base, J lost 4 bases, and 17 bases lay in between. The CDR3 runs 17 residues. Here the CDR3 reads CASSESGPGIEGNTIYF. In DNA form, the CDR3 reads TGTGCCAGCAGTGAATCAGGGCCCGGTATAGAAGGAAACACCATATATTTT.

The V and J genes are TRBV5-1 and TRBJ2-1; 10 nucleotides align to TRBD2. V dropped 4 bases and J dropped 13; count of bases not matched to a gene: 17. Germline V gene lookup returns CDR1 SGHRS and CDR2 YFSETQ. The CDR3 contains 16 residues. The CDR3 DNA reads TGCGCCAGCAGCACCTGGGAGCGGGAGGGCCTAGGGCGTCAGTTCTTC. Translating gives CASSTWEREGLGRQFF.

This chain connects TRBV13 to TRBJ1-6, with D maybe TRBD1 (5 bases). This CDR3 is 15 amino acids long. Between the trimmed V and J ends, which lost 7 bases and 5 bases, there was a span of 15 bases. Germline lookup yields CDR1 PRHDT and CDR2 FYEKMQ (reference sequence). CDR3: CASNRAPGNNSPLHF. Written as DNA, the CDR3 is TGTGCCAGCAACCGAGCCCCAGGGAATAATTCACCCCTCCACTTT.

The chain employs TRBV29-1 and TRBJ2-7; TRBD2 matches at 9 bases. This CDR3 contains 13 residues. With V trimmed by 6 bases and J by 11 bases, 14 bases remained unmatched. Germline values: CDR1 SQVTM, CDR2 ANQGSEA. CDR3 nucleotide sequence: TGCAGCGTGGTCCCGACTAGCGGCTCGTCGGAGTACTTC. This encodes CSVVPTSGSSEYF.

The chain is built from TRBV25-1 and TRBJ2-5, with TRBD1 matching over 9 bases. CDR1 and CDR2 from the germline V gene are MGHDK and SYGVNS. The V segment lost 6 bases and the J segment 4 bases; nucleotides outside the gene matches: 15. The CDR3 is made up of 17 amino acids. Here the CDR3 reads CASRFSLGGQGVETQYF. CDR3 in DNA: TGTGCCAGCAGATTCTCCTTGGGGGGACAGGGAGTAGAGACCCAGTACTTC.

The V and J genes are TRBV27 and TRBJ1-5; no clear D gene. The V end was cut by 4 bases, the J end by 0 bases, with 7 bases between. Looked up from germline, CDR1 is MNHEY and CDR2 is SMNVEV (reference sequence). This CDR3 region has 14 residues. CDR3 DNA sequence: TGTGCCAGCAGTTATGTGGCTAGCAATCAGCCCCAGCATTTT. As protein: CASSYVASNQPQHF.

CDR3: CASSTQAGAAYEQYF. The CDR3 DNA reads TGTGCCAGCAGCACCCAAGCGGGAGCCGCCTACGAGCAGTACTTC. The V and J genes are TRBV7-2 and TRBJ2-7; 8 nucleotides match TRBD2. This CDR3 region has 15 residues. Unmatched junction bases numbered 8, after V lost 5 bases and J lost 2 bases. Germline lookup yields CDR1 SGHTA and CDR2 FQGNSA.

The chain uses TRBV6-1 and TRBJ1-4; the match to TRBD1 covers 7 bases. V gave up 1 base and J gave up 8 bases; unmatched junction bases: 10. Germline V gene data show CDR1 as MNHNS and CDR2 as SASEGT. The CDR3 consists of 16 residues. CDR3 DNA sequence: TGTGCCAGCAGTGAAGTCTTAGGACAGGTTTTGGAAAAACTGTTTTTT. It is translated as CASSEVLGQVLEKLFF.

The rearrangement joins TRBV2 to TRBJ2-3; TRBD1 matches at 7 bases. Trimming removed 0 bases from V and 13 bases from J; junction bases left unmatched: 7. The CDR3 spans 13 residues. Germline V gives CDR1 SNHLY, CDR2 FYNNEI. CDR3 sequence reads: CASSEARRQGKYF. The DNA of the CDR3 is TGTGCCAGCAGTGAAGCGCGGAGACAGGGAAAGTATTTT.

The genes are TRBV4-1 and TRBJ1-5; D may be TRBD1 (5 bases). V was shortened by 4 bases and J by 5 bases, with 12 bases between the two germline ends. The CDR3 runs 14 residues. CDR1 is MGHRA, CDR2 YSYEKL, per germline. The CDR3 nucleotides are TGCGCCAGCAGCCCGTACCGGGGGGATCAGCCCCAGCATTTT. Encoded protein: CASSPYRGDQPQHF.

The genes are TRBV7-2 and TRBJ1-3; D is ambiguous. The germline CDR1 and CDR2 sequences are SGHTA and FQGNSA. V shed 0 bases and J shed 4 bases, with 13 bases lying between them. The CDR3 length is 16 residues. The CDR3 spells CASSLARKVSGNTIYF. The CDR3 DNA reads as TGTGCCAGCAGCTTAGCGCGGAAGGTATCGGGAAACACCATATATTTT.

For the CDR3, the DNA is TGTGCCAGCAGCTTGGGCAGGGCGCGAAACACTGAAGCTTTCTTT. Its protein is CASSLGRARNTEAFF. V usage is TRBV5-4 and J usage is TRBJ1-1, with D maybe TRBD1 (5 bases). V was cut by 0 bases and J by 2 bases, with 11 bases left in between. Per the germline V gene, CDR1 is SGHNT and CDR2 is YYREEE (reference sequence). The CDR3 is 15 residues long. Using reference TRBV5-4 and TRBJ1-1 for the parts outside the CDR3, the full variable domain is ETGVTQSPTHLIKTRGQQVTLRCSSQSGHNTVSWYQQALGQGPQFIFQYYREEENGRGNFPPRFSGLQFPNYSSELNVNALELDDSALYLCASSLGRARNTEAFFGQGTRLTVV.